The sample holds one count of the clone carrying this T cell receptor beta chain. This record belongs to a study of blood T cell repertoires in COVID-19. Study details: Samples came from the United States, Italy and Spain, spanning acute and convalescent COVID-19. PBMCs, B-cell-depleted T cells, or T cells were the source of the cDNA or gDNA that made up the material.

V was cut by 8 bases and J by 7 bases, with 15 bases left in between. The CDR3 is 12 residues long. Germline V gives CDR1 SGHAT, CDR2 FQNNGV. Source study methods: It was from reference gene primer amplification that nucleated cell counts were estimated. Sequencing used immunoSEQ multiplex PCR; TCRdb keeps in-frame clones, though not all of them. For V, J and clone size, that table is used; D and trimming come from the DNA. The sample consists of about 180,000 clones, 88% of them appearing once. The sequenced sample consisted of peripheral blood. The TCR originated in a woman in her 30s with acute or convalescent COVID-19. The J gene is TRBJ2-7, the V gene TRBV11-2; TRBD1 is a possible D gene (6 bases). CDR3: CASQRDIREQYF. Written as DNA, the CDR3 is TGTGCCAGCCAAAGGGACATTCGGGAGCAGTACTTC.